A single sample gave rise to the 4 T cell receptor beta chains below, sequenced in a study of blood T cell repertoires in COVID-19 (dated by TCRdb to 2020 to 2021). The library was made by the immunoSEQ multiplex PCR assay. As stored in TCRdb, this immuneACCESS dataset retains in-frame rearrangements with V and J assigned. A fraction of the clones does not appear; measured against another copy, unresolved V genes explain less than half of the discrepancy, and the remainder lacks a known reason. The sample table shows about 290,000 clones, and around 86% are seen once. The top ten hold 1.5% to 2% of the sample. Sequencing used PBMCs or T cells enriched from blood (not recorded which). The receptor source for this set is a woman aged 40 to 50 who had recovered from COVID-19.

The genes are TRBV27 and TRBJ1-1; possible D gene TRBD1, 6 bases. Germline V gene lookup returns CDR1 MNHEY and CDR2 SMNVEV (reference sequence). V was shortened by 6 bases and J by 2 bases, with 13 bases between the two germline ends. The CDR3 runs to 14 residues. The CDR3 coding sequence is TGTGCCAGCAGGCCGGGACAAATAAACACTGAAGCTTTCTTT. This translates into CASRPGQINTEAFF.

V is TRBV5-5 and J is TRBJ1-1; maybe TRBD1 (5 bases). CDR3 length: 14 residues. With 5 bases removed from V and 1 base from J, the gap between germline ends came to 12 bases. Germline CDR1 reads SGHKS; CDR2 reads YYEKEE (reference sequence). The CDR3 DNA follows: TGTGCCAGCAGACTACAGGTCCGGAACACTGAAGCTTTCTTT. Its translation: CASRLQVRNTEAFF.

This chain's CDR3 is CSGMTSGSVETQYF. The DNA of the CDR3 is TGCAGCGGAATGACTAGCGGGAGTGTAGAGACCCAGTACTTC. The gene calls are TRBV29-1 and TRBJ2-5, with 12 bases that match TRBD2. The CDR3 has 14 residues. Trimming took 7 bases from V and 4 from J; bases not matched to a gene: 7. Looked up from germline, CDR1 is SQVTM and CDR2 is ANQGSEA. The complete variable domain, with remaining parts taken from reference TRBV29-1 and TRBJ2-5, reads SAVISQKPSRDICQRGTSLTIQCQVDSQVTMMFWYRQQPGQSLTLIATANQGSEATYESGFVIDKFPISRPNLTFSTLTVSNMSPEDSSIYLCSGMTSGSVETQYFGPGTRLLVL.

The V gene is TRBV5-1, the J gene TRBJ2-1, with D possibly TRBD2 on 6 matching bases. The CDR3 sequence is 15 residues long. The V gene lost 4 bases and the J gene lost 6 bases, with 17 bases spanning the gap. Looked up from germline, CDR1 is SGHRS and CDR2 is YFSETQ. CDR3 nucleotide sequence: TGCGCCAGCAGCCCGGGGGTTCAGAGTTTCAATGAGCAGTTCTTC. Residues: CASSPGVQSFNEQFF.